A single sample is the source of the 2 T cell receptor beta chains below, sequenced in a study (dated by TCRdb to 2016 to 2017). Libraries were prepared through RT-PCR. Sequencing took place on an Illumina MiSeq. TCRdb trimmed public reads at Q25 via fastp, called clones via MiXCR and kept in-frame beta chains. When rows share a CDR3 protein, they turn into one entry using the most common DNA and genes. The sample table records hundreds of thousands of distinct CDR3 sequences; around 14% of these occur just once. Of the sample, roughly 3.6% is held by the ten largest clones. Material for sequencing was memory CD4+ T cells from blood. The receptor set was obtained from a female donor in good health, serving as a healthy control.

CDR3 in DNA: TGCGCCAGCACTTCCGACACAGATACGCAGTATTTT. The encoded protein is CASTSDTDTQYF. The chain uses TRBV5-1 and TRBJ2-3; D not resolved. The CDR3 covers 12 residues. V gave up 6 bases and J gave up 2 bases, with 7 bases separating them. Germline V gene lookup returns CDR1 SGHRS and CDR2 YFSETQ.

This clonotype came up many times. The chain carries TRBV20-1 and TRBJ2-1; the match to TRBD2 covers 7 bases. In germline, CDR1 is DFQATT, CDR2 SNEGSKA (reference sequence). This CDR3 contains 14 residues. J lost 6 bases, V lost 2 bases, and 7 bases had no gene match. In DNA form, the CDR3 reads TGCAGTGCTAGAAGGACGGGAGGTCCCAATGAGCAGTTCTTC. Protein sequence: CSARRTGGPNEQFF.